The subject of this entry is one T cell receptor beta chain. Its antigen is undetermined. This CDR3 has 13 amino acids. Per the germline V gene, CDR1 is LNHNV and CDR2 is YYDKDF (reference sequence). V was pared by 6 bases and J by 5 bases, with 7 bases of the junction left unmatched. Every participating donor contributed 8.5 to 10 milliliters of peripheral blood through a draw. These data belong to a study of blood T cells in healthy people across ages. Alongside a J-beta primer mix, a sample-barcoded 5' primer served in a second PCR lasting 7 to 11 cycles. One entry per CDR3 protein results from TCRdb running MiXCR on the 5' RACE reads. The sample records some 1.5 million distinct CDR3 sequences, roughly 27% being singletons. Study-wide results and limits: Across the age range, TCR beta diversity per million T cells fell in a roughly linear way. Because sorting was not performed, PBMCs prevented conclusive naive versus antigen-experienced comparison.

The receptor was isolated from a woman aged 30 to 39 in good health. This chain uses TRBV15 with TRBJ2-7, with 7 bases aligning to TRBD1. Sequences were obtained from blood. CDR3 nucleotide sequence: TGTGCCACCAGGGGGACAGAGAAAAACGAGCAGTACTTC. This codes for CATRGTEKNEQYF.